These T cell receptor beta chains were read from a single sample in a study of T cells after yellow fever vaccination. TCRdb independently ran MiXCR on the 5' RACE reads; one entry per CDR3 protein. This table holds about 300,000 distinct CDR3 sequences, less than 9.5% found once. Sample: CD4+ T cells sorted from PBMCs, taken 5 days after the yellow fever booster vaccination. The receptor source for this set is a man aged 18 to 29 who received the YFV17D yellow fever vaccine. CDR3s include the opening cysteine and the closing phenylalanine or tryptophan. The order of the fields is D gene, V gene, clone size, J gene, CDR3 DNA, CDR3 protein. A D gene is named only where the DNA matches it firmly. Not every row has a clone size; where given, it reads once, few, many or a size class.

d_call: .
v_call: TRBV6-1
clone_size: .
j_call: TRBJ2-7
cdr3_nt: TGTGCCAGCAGTATGACAGCCCGAACCTCCTACGAGCAGTACTTC
cdr3_aa: CASSMTARTSYEQYF

d_call: .
v_call: TRBV7-2
clone_size: .
j_call: TRBJ2-2
cdr3_nt: TGTGCCAGCAGCTTAGATTGGGGGGTTGGGAACACCGGGGAGCTGTTTTTT
cdr3_aa: CASSLDWGVGNTGELFF

d_call: .
v_call: TRBV5-1
clone_size: .
j_call: TRBJ2-5
cdr3_nt: TGCGCCAGCAGCTTGGTTGGCGGGGTAGGGGAGACCCAGTACTTC
cdr3_aa: CASSLVGGVGETQYF

d_call: .
v_call: TRBV2
clone_size: few
j_call: TRBJ2-5
cdr3_nt: TGTGCCAGCAGTGAATTGAGTGGGGAGACCCAGTACTTC
cdr3_aa: CASSELSGETQYF

d_call: TRBD1
v_call: TRBV7-6
clone_size: .
j_call: TRBJ1-4
cdr3_nt: TGTGCCAGCAGCTTAGCGGGACAGGGTGAAATACTGTTTTTT
cdr3_aa: CASSLAGQGEILFF

d_call: .
v_call: TRBV4-2
clone_size: .
j_call: TRBJ2-5
cdr3_nt: TGTGCCAGCAGCCAAGGGGAGGGGGGCCCAGAGACCCAGTACTTC
cdr3_aa: CASSQGEGGPETQYF

d_call: .
v_call: TRBV6-1
clone_size: few
j_call: TRBJ2-3
cdr3_nt: TGTGCCAGCAGCCCGAGGGGGGCCTCACAATTCACAGATACGCAGTATTTT
cdr3_aa: CASSPRGASQFTDTQYF

d_call: TRBD1
v_call: TRBV7-2
clone_size: .
j_call: TRBJ1-4
cdr3_nt: TGTGCCAGCAGCTCACCGGGACAGGCTAATGAAAAACTGTTTTTT
cdr3_aa: CASSSPGQANEKLFF

d_call: TRBD1
v_call: TRBV20-1
clone_size: .
j_call: TRBJ1-2
cdr3_nt: TGCAGTGCTAGGGGGACAGGGAACGTGGGAGGCTACACCTTC
cdr3_aa: CSARGTGNVGGYTF

d_call: TRBD1
v_call: TRBV19
clone_size: few
j_call: TRBJ2-2
cdr3_nt: TGTGCCAGTAGTACCCGACAGGGAAGGGCCGGGGAGCTGTTTTTT
cdr3_aa: CASSTRQGRAGELFF

d_call: .
v_call: TRBV2
clone_size: .
j_call: TRBJ2-5
cdr3_nt: TGTGCCAGCAGTGCATCCTCAAACCAAGAGACCCAGTACTTC
cdr3_aa: CASSASSNQETQYF

d_call: TRBD2
v_call: TRBV5-4
clone_size: few
j_call: TRBJ2-2
cdr3_nt: TGTGCCAGCAGCTTAGGGGCTAGCGGGACCGGGGAGCTGTTTTTT
cdr3_aa: CASSLGASGTGELFF

d_call: .
v_call: TRBV9
clone_size: few
j_call: TRBJ2-3
cdr3_nt: TGTGCCAGCAGCGTAGAAGACCTCCGCTATACGCAGTATTTT
cdr3_aa: CASSVEDLRYTQYF

d_call: .
v_call: TRBV6-1
clone_size: .
j_call: TRBJ1-6
cdr3_nt: TGTGCCAGCAGTGGTCGACAGCGCCCCTCCCTCCACTTT
cdr3_aa: CASSGRQRPSLHF

d_call: .
v_call: TRBV4-2
clone_size: few
j_call: TRBJ2-3
cdr3_nt: TGTGCCAGCAGCCGCCTCTCTGGGGGGAACGGAGGCAGCACAGATACGCAGTATTTT
cdr3_aa: CASSRLSGGNGGSTDTQYF

d_call: .
v_call: TRBV20-1
clone_size: .
j_call: TRBJ1-4
cdr3_nt: TGCAGTGCTCCTTCTAATGAAAAACTGTTTTTT
cdr3_aa: CSAPSNEKLFF

d_call: TRBD1
v_call: TRBV7-2
clone_size: many
j_call: TRBJ1-1
cdr3_nt: TGTGCCAGCAGTTCGCCGGGACAGGGGAGGACTGAAGCTTTCTTT
cdr3_aa: CASSSPGQGRTEAFF

d_call: .
v_call: TRBV7-2
clone_size: .
j_call: TRBJ1-1
cdr3_nt: TGTGCCAGCACCAAAGTCGGGGGCGCCGCACCGAAGACTGAAGCTTTCTTT
cdr3_aa: CASTKVGGAAPKTEAFF

d_call: .
v_call: TRBV20-1
clone_size: few
j_call: TRBJ2-3
cdr3_nt: TGCAGTGCTAGTCCTTTCACAGATACGCAGTATTTT
cdr3_aa: CSASPFTDTQYF

d_call: .
v_call: TRBV9
clone_size: many
j_call: TRBJ2-4
cdr3_nt: TGTGCCAGCAGCGTAGAGGTGGGGGTAGCCAAAAACATTCAGTACTTC
cdr3_aa: CASSVEVGVAKNIQYF

d_call: .
v_call: TRBV3-1
clone_size: .
j_call: TRBJ1-4
cdr3_nt: TGTGCCAGCAGCCAAAGGGAAAAACTGTTTTTT
cdr3_aa: CASSQREKLFF

d_call: TRBD1
v_call: TRBV6-1
clone_size: few
j_call: TRBJ1-1
cdr3_nt: TGTGCCAGCAGCCCGGACAGGGGAACTGGTACTGAAGCTTTCTTT
cdr3_aa: CASSPDRGTGTEAFF

d_call: .
v_call: TRBV5-5
clone_size: .
j_call: TRBJ2-2
cdr3_nt: TGTGCCAGCAGCTTCTATACTGCCGGGGAGCTGTTTTTT
cdr3_aa: CASSFYTAGELFF

d_call: TRBD1
v_call: TRBV9
clone_size: few
j_call: TRBJ2-1
cdr3_nt: TGTGCCAGCAGCGTAGTGGGACAGGGGCGCAATGAGCAGTTCTTC
cdr3_aa: CASSVVGQGRNEQFF

d_call: TRBD2
v_call: TRBV7-9
clone_size: few
j_call: TRBJ2-5
cdr3_nt: TGTGCCAGCATCCGGGGGGGGATGGAGACCCAGTACTTC
cdr3_aa: CASIRGGMETQYF

d_call: .
v_call: TRBV12-3/TRBV12-4
clone_size: .
j_call: TRBJ2-3
cdr3_nt: TGTGCCAGCAGTTTGATCAGGACATACACAGATACGCAGTATTTT
cdr3_aa: CASSLIRTYTDTQYF

d_call: .
v_call: TRBV4-1
clone_size: many
j_call: TRBJ2-1
cdr3_nt: TGCGCCAGCAGCCATGCGGAGAACAGGGATGGGGAGCAGTTCTTC
cdr3_aa: CASSHAENRDGEQFF

d_call: .
v_call: TRBV9
clone_size: .
j_call: TRBJ1-6
cdr3_nt: TGTGCCAGCAGCGTGGGGTTGGAATTTGATTCACCCCTCCACTTT
cdr3_aa: CASSVGLEFDSPLHF

d_call: TRBD2
v_call: TRBV24-1
clone_size: .
j_call: TRBJ2-3
cdr3_nt: TGTGCCACCAGTCGACTAGCGGGGGGGAGCACAGATACGCAGTATTTT
cdr3_aa: CATSRLAGGSTDTQYF

d_call: TRBD1
v_call: TRBV5-6
clone_size: .
j_call: TRBJ1-1
cdr3_nt: TGTGCCAGCAGCTTGGGACAGGGAGGGCAGGCTGAAGCTTTCTTT
cdr3_aa: CASSLGQGGQAEAFF

d_call: .
v_call: TRBV5-6
clone_size: few
j_call: TRBJ1-4
cdr3_nt: TGTGCCAGCAGGAACAGGGAGTCGGGAGAAAAACTGTTTTTT
cdr3_aa: CASRNRESGEKLFF

d_call: .
v_call: TRBV10-3
clone_size: few
j_call: TRBJ1-6
cdr3_nt: TGTGCCTCCATTGACTCCTATAATTCACCCCTCCACTTT
cdr3_aa: CASIDSYNSPLHF

d_call: .
v_call: TRBV10-3
clone_size: few
j_call: TRBJ2-1
cdr3_nt: TGTGCCATCAGTGCTCAAGGCGGCTCCTACAATGAGCAGTTCTTC
cdr3_aa: CAISAQGGSYNEQFF

d_call: TRBD1
v_call: TRBV25-1
clone_size: few
j_call: TRBJ2-7
cdr3_nt: TGTGCCAGCAGCCCCCCGGGTGGACAGGGTAAACTCGAGCAGTACTTC
cdr3_aa: CASSPPGGQGKLEQYF

d_call: .
v_call: TRBV4-3
clone_size: .
j_call: TRBJ1-2
cdr3_nt: TGCGCCAGCAGCCCCGTCCGAGGGGCTGGGGGCTACACCTTC
cdr3_aa: CASSPVRGAGGYTF

d_call: .
v_call: TRBV5-5
clone_size: many
j_call: TRBJ1-1
cdr3_nt: TGTGCCAGCAGCTTTTTGCCCCTTCTTAACACTGAAGCTTTCTTT
cdr3_aa: CASSFLPLLNTEAFF

d_call: TRBD1
v_call: TRBV4-2
clone_size: once
j_call: TRBJ2-3
cdr3_nt: TGTGCCAGCAGCCAAGAGAGGGGGCCCCCAGATACGCAGTATTTT
cdr3_aa: CASSQERGPPDTQYF

d_call: .
v_call: TRBV19
clone_size: few
j_call: TRBJ2-7
cdr3_nt: TGTGCCAGTAGTATGAGGGAAAGCTCCTACGAGCAGTACTTC
cdr3_aa: CASSMRESSYEQYF

d_call: .
v_call: TRBV2
clone_size: few
j_call: TRBJ2-1
cdr3_nt: TGTGCCAGCAGATATAGTGGCTACAATGAGCAGTTCTTC
cdr3_aa: CASRYSGYNEQFF

d_call: .
v_call: TRBV18
clone_size: few
j_call: TRBJ1-1
cdr3_nt: TGTGCCAGCTCTCTCTCGGACGTCAACACTGAAGCTTTCTTT
cdr3_aa: CASSLSDVNTEAFF

d_call: .
v_call: TRBV6-6
clone_size: .
j_call: TRBJ1-6
cdr3_nt: TGTGCCAGCAGTTACCTCAGGGACAATTCACCCCTCCACTTT
cdr3_aa: CASSYLRDNSPLHF

d_call: .
v_call: TRBV4-2
clone_size: .
j_call: TRBJ1-2
cdr3_nt: TGTGCCAGCAGCCAACCGGACGGAGCAAACTATGGCTACACCTTC
cdr3_aa: CASSQPDGANYGYTF

d_call: .
v_call: TRBV6-2/TRBV6-3
clone_size: .
j_call: TRBJ2-2
cdr3_nt: TGTGCCAGCAGTTACATCAGTGGGCCGGAGCTGTTTTTT
cdr3_aa: CASSYISGPELFF

d_call: .
v_call: TRBV29-1
clone_size: .
j_call: TRBJ2-3
cdr3_nt: TGCAGCGTTGAAAACCGGGGGAGGTCAGATACGCAGTATTTT
cdr3_aa: CSVENRGRSDTQYF

d_call: .
v_call: TRBV7-2
clone_size: few
j_call: TRBJ2-7
cdr3_nt: TGTGCCAGCAGCTTACGACAGGCTCGAGACGAGCAGTACTTC
cdr3_aa: CASSLRQARDEQYF